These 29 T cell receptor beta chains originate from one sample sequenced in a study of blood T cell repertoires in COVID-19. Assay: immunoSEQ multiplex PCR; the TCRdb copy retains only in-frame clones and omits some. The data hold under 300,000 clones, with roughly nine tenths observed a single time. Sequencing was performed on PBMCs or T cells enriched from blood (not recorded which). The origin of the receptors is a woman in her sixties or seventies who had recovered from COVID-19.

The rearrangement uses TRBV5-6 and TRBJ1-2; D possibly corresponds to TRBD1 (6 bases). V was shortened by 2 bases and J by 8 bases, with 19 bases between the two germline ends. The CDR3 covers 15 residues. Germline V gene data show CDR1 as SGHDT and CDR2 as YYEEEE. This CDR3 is CASSFYDRPGGGYTF. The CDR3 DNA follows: TGTGCCAGCAGCTTTTACGACAGGCCCGGAGGAGGCTACACCTTC. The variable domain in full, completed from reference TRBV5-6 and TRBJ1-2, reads DAGVTQSPTHLIKTRGQQVTLRCSPKSGHDTVSWYQQALGQGPQFIFQYYEEEERQRGNFPDRFSGHQFPNYSSELNVNALLLGDSALYLCASSFYDRPGGGYTFGSGTRLTVV.

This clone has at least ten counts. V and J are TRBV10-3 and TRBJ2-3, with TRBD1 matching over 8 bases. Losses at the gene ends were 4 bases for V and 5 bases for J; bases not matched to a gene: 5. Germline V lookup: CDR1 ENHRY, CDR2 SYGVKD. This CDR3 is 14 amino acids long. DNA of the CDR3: TGTGCCATCAGTGGGACAGGGACAATAGATACGCAGTATTTT. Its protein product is CAISGTGTIDTQYF.

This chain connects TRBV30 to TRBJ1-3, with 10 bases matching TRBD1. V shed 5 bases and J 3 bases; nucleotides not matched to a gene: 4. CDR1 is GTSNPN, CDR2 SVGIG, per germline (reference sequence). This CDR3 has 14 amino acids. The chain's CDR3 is CAWETGGFGNTIYF. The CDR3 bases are TGTGCCTGGGAGACAGGGGGCTTTGGAAACACCATATATTTT. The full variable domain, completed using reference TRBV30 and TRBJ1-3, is SQTIHQWPATLVQPVGSPLSLECTVEGTSNPNLYWYRQAAGRGLQLLFYSVGIGQISSEVPQNLSASRPQDRQFILSSKKLLLSDSGFYLCAWETGGFGNTIYFGEGSWLTVV.

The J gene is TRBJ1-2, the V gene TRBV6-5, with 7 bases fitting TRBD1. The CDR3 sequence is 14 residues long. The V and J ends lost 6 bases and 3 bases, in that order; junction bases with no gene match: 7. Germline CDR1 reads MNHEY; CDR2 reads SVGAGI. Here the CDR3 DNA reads TGTGCCAGCAGACAGGGGATCCTTGACTATGGCTACACCTTC. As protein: CASRQGILDYGYTF.

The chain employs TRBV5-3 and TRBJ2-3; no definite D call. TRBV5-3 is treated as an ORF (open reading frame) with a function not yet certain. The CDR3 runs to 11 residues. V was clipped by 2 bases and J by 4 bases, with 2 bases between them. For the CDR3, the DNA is TGTGCCAGAAGCTTCTCAGATACGCAGTATTTT. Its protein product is CARSFSDTQYF.

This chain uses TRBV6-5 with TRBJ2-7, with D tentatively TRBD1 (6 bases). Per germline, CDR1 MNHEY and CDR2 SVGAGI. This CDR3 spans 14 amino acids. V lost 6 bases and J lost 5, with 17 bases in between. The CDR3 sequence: CASRLGRGGDEQYF. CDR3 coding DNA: TGTGCCAGCAGACTAGGCAGGGGTGGGGACGAGCAGTACTTC.

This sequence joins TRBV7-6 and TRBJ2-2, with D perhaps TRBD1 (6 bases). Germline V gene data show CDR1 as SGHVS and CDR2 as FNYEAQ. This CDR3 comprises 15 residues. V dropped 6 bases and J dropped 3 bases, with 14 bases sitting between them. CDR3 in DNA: TGTGCCAGCAGTCCCGGGACACAATACACCGGGGAGCTGTTTTTT. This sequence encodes CASSPGTQYTGELFF.

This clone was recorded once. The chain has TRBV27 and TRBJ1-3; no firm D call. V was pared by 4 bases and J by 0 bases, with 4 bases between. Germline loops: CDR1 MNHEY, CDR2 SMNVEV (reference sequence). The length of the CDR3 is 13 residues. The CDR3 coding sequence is TGTGCCAGCAGTTCAAACTCTGGAAACACCATATATTTT. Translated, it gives CASSSNSGNTIYF.

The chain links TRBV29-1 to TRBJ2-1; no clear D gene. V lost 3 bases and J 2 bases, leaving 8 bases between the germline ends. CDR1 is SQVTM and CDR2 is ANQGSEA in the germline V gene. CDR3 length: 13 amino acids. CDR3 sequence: CSVDQVTYNEQFF. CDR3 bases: TGCAGCGTTGACCAGGTTACCTACAATGAGCAGTTCTTC.

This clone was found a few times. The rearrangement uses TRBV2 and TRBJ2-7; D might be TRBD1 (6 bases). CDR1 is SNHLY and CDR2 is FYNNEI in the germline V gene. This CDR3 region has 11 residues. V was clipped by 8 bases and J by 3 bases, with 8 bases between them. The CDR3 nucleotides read TGTGCCAGCGGACAGAGCTACGAGCAGTACTTC. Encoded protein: CASGQSYEQYF.

The CDR3 DNA reads as TGTGCCAGCAGTTTGGGCCCCGCGTCCTCCTACGAGCAGTACTTC. Translation gives CASSLGPASSYEQYF. V gene TRBV28 combines with J gene TRBJ2-7; no clear D gene. CDR1 MDHEN and CDR2 SYDVKM come from the germline V gene. The CDR3 has 15 residues. V gave up 3 bases and J gave up 0 bases, with 12 bases separating them. Combining the CDR3 with reference TRBV28 and TRBJ2-7 gives the whole variable domain DVKVTQSSRYLVKRTGEKVFLECVQDMDHENMFWYRQDPGLGLRLIYFSYDVKMKEKGDIPEGYSVSREKKERFSLILESASTNQTSMYLCASSLGPASSYEQYFGPGTRLTVT.

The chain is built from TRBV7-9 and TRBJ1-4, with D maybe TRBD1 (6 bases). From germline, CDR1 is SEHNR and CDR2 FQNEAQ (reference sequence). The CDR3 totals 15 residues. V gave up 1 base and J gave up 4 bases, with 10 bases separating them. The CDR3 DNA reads TGTGCCAGCAGCTTAGATGGGACAATTAATGAAAAACTGTTTTTT. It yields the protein CASSLDGTINEKLFF.

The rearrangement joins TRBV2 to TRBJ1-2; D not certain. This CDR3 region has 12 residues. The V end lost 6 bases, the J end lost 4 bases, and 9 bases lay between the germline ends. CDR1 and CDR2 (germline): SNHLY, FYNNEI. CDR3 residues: CASSIHGYGYTF. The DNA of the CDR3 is TGTGCCAGCAGCATTCACGGCTATGGCTACACCTTC.

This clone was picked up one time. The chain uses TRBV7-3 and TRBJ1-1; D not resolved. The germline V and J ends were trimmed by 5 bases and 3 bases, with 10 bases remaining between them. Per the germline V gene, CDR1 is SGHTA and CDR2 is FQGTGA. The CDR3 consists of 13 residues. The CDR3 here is CASSISTDTEAFF. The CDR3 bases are TGTGCCAGCAGCATAAGTACGGACACTGAAGCTTTCTTT.

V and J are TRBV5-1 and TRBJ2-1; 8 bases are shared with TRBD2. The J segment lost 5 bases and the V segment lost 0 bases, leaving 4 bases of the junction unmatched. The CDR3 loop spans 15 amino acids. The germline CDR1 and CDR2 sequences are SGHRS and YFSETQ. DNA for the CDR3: TGCGCCAGCAGCTTGGGGGGACTAGGGAACAATGAGCAGTTCTTC. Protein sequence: CASSLGGLGNNEQFF.

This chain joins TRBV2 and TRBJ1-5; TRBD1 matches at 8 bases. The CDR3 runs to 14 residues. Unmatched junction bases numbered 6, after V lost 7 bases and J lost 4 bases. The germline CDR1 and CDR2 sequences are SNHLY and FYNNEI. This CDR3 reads CASTRTGSNQPQHF. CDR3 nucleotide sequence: TGTGCCAGCACAAGGACAGGGTCAAATCAGCCCCAGCATTTT. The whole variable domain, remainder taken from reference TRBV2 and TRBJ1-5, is EPEVTQTPSHQVTQMGQEVILRCVPISNHLYFYWYRQILGQKVEFLVSFYNNEISEKSEIFDDQFSVERPDGSNFTLKIRSTKLEDSAMYFCASTRTGSNQPQHFGDGTRLSIL.

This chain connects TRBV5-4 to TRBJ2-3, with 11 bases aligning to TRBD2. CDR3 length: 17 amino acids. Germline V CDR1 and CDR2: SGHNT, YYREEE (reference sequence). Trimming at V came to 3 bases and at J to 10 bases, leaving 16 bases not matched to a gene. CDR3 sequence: CASSSYLAGGSREAQYF. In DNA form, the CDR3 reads TGTGCCAGCAGCTCCTATTTAGCGGGGGGGTCGCGGGAAGCGCAGTATTTT.

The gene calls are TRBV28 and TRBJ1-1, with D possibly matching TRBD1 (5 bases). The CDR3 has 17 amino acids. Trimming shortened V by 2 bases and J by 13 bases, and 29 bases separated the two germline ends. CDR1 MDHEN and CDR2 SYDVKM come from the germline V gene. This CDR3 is CASSLPDVSRAITGGFF. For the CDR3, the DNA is TGTGCCAGCAGTTTACCGGACGTTAGCAGGGCCATCACTGGTGGTTTCTTT.

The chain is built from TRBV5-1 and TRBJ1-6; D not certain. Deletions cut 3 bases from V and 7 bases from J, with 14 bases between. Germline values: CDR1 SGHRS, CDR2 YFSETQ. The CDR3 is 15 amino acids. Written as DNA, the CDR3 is TGCGCCAGCAGCTCAGAAGGGAGTGGGAATTCACCCCTCCACTTT. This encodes CASSSEGSGNSPLHF.

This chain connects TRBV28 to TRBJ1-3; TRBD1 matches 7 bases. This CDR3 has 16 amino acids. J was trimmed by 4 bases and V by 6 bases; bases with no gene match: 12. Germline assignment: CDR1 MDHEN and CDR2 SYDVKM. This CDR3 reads CASSRGKWNSGNTIYF. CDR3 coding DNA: TGTGCCAGCAGCAGGGGGAAATGGAATTCAGGAAACACCATATATTTT.

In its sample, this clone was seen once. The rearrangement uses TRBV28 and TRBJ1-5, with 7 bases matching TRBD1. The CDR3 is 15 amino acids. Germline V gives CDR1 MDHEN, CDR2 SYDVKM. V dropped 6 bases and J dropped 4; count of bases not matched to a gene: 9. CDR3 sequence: CASSPRTGINQPQHF. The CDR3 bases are TGTGCCAGCAGCCCTAGGACAGGAATTAATCAGCCCCAGCATTTT.

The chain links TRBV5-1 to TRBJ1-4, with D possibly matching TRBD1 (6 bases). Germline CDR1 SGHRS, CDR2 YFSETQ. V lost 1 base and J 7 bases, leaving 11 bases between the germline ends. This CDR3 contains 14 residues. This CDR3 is CASSLSSGVEKLFF. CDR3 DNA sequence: TGCGCCAGCAGCTTGAGTTCAGGGGTTGAAAAACTGTTTTTT.

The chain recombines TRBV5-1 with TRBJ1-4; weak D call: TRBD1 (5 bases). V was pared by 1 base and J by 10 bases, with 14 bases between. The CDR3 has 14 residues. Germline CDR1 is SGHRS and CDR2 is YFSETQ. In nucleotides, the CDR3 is TGCGCCAGCAGCTTGCGTCAGGGAAGTAGAAAACTGTTTTTT. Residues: CASSLRQGSRKLFF.

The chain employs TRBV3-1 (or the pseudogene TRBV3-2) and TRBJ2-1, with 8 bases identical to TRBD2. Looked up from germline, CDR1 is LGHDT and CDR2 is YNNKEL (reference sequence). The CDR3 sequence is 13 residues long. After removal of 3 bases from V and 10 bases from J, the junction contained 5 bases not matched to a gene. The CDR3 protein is CASSHLASGEQFF. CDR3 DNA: TGTGCCAGCAGCCACCTGGCTAGCGGGGAGCAGTTCTTC.

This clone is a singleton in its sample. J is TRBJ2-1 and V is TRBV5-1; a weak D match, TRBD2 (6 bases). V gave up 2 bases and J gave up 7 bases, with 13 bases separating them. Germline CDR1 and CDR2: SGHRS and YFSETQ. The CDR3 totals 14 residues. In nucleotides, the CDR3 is TGCGCCAGCAGCTTTGGAGGAGGGAGTAATGAGCAGTTCTTC. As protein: CASSFGGGSNEQFF.

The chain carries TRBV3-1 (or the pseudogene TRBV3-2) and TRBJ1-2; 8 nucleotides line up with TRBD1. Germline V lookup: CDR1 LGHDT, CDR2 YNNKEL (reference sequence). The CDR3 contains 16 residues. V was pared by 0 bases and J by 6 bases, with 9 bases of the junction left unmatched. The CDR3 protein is CASSQEGGRGRHGYTF. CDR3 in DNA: TGTGCCAGCAGCCAAGAGGGGGGCAGGGGGCGTCATGGCTACACCTTC.

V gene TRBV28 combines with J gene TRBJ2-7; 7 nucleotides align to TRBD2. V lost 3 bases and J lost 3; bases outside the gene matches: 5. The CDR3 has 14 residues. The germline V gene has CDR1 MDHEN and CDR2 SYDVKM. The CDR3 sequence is CASSLGGKNYEQYF. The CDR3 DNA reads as TGTGCCAGCAGTTTGGGGGGGAAAAACTACGAGCAGTACTTC.

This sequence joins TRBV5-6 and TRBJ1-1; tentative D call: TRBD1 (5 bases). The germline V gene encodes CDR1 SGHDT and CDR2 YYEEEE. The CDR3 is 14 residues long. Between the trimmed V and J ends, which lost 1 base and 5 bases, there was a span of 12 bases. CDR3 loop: CASSLPGRTTEAFF. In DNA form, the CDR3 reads TGTGCCAGCAGCTTGCCGGGTAGGACAACTGAAGCTTTCTTT.

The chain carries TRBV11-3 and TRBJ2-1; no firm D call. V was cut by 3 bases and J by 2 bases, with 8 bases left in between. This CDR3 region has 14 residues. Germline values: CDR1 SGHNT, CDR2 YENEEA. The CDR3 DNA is TGTGCCAGCAGCTTGACACCTGCCTACAATGAGCAGTTCTTC. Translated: CASSLTPAYNEQFF.